Listed below are T cell receptor beta chains from one sample, sequenced in a study of cytomegalovirus exposure and HLA in healthy donors. TCRdb's copy holds only in-frame clones and misses some; the assay was immunoSEQ multiplex PCR. The sample consists of around 70,000 clones, 94% of them appearing once. Input material: PBMCs. The receptors derive from a woman aged 18-29 years in good health and CMV-seronegative. Both conserved end residues are part of each CDR3. Each record gives: J gene, clone size, D gene, V gene, CDR3 DNA, CDR3 protein. D genes are given only for firm matches. Clone size is shown for a subset of rows, as once, few, many or a class of expanded clone.

J gene: TRBJ2-3; clone size: .; D gene: .; V gene: TRBV14; CDR3 DNA: TGTGCCAGCAGCCAAGATAGCCGAGTGTGGTCCCCAGATACGCAGTATTTT; CDR3 protein: CASSQDSRVWSPDTQYF
J gene: TRBJ2-5; clone size: .; D gene: .; V gene: TRBV7-2; CDR3 DNA: TGTGCCAGCAGATTTGGGTGGGAGGAGTCGCCCCAAGAGACCCAGTACTTC; CDR3 protein: CASRFGWEESPQETQYF
J gene: TRBJ2-1; clone size: .; D gene: TRBD1; V gene: TRBV4-1; CDR3 DNA: TGCGCCAGCAGCCAAGATCGGGGGACAGGGAACAATGAGCAGTTCTTC; CDR3 protein: CASSQDRGTGNNEQFF
J gene: TRBJ1-3; clone size: .; D gene: TRBD1; V gene: TRBV9; CDR3 DNA: TGTGCCAGCAGCGCCGACAGGGGTGCTGGAAACACCATATATTTT; CDR3 protein: CASSADRGAGNTIYF
J gene: TRBJ2-5; clone size: .; D gene: TRBD2; V gene: TRBV7-2; CDR3 DNA: TGTGCCAGCAGCTTGGGGGGGAGGGCGTACCAAGAGACCCAGTACTTC; CDR3 protein: CASSLGGRAYQETQYF
J gene: TRBJ1-5; clone size: once; D gene: .; V gene: TRBV10-3; CDR3 DNA: TGTGCCATCAGCGCAGTACAGGATCAGCCCCAGCATTTT; CDR3 protein: CAISAVQDQPQHF
J gene: TRBJ2-1; clone size: .; D gene: .; V gene: TRBV6-1; CDR3 DNA: TGTGCCAGCAGTGAGCAGGGGCTCTTGAGAGGTGGAGAGCAGTTCTTC; CDR3 protein: CASSEQGLLRGGEQFF
J gene: TRBJ2-3; clone size: .; D gene: .; V gene: TRBV9; CDR3 DNA: TGTGCCAGCAGCGTAGCTGGGTGGGGGGGCCAAGATACGCAGTATTTT; CDR3 protein: CASSVAGWGGQDTQYF
J gene: TRBJ1-1; clone size: .; D gene: .; V gene: TRBV6-1; CDR3 DNA: TGTGCCAGCATTCAAGTCACGGGTGAAGCTTTCTTT; CDR3 protein: CASIQVTGEAFF
J gene: TRBJ2-7; clone size: .; D gene: .; V gene: TRBV29-1; CDR3 DNA: TGCAGCGTTGTGGAGGTCCTCCATTACGAGCAGTACTTC; CDR3 protein: CSVVEVLHYEQYF
J gene: TRBJ2-3; clone size: .; D gene: TRBD2; V gene: TRBV7-9; CDR3 DNA: TGTGCCAGCAGCTTAGCAGCGGGAGTCACAGATACGCAGTATTTT; CDR3 protein: CASSLAAGVTDTQYF
J gene: TRBJ1-3; clone size: .; D gene: .; V gene: TRBV5-1; CDR3 DNA: TGCGCCAGCAGCTTGGTGGACAGCATCTCTGGAAACACCATATATTTT; CDR3 protein: CASSLVDSISGNTIYF
J gene: TRBJ1-1; clone size: .; D gene: .; V gene: TRBV30; CDR3 DNA: TGTGCCTGGAGTAGGAGGACTGAAGCTTTCTTT; CDR3 protein: CAWSRRTEAFF
J gene: TRBJ1-5; clone size: .; D gene: .; V gene: TRBV7-2; CDR3 DNA: TGTGCCAGCAGCTTACGAGGGAATCAGCCCCAGCATTTT; CDR3 protein: CASSLRGNQPQHF
J gene: TRBJ2-3; clone size: .; D gene: TRBD1; V gene: TRBV18; CDR3 DNA: TGTGCCAGCTCACCCCTTGGGACAGGGGGAACGGCAGATACGCAGTATTTT; CDR3 protein: CASSPLGTGGTADTQYF
J gene: TRBJ2-7; clone size: .; D gene: .; V gene: TRBV7-9; CDR3 DNA: TGTGCCGACCAGGACAGTAGCTCCTACGAGCAGTACTTC; CDR3 protein: CADQDSSSYEQYF
J gene: TRBJ1-4; clone size: .; D gene: TRBD1; V gene: TRBV5-1; CDR3 DNA: TGCGCCAGCAGCTTTGGACAGGGGGCTGAAAAACTGTTTTTT; CDR3 protein: CASSFGQGAEKLFF